The TCR beta chain described here comes from a study of a mutant IDH1 vaccine in newly diagnosed glioma. Study-wide context: Investigators started vaccination 4-6 weeks after radiotherapy alone, or with temozolomide cycles. Patients arrived already treated with radiotherapy, temozolomide, or both, most having had both.

This CDR3 is built from 15 residues. Trimming shortened V by 4 bases and J by 6 bases, and 18 bases separated the two germline ends. CDR1 is MNHEY, CDR2 SVGAGI, per germline. This clone was recorded only once. Its antigen is not identified. Libraries were prepared by immunoSEQ multiplex PCR; TCRdb keeps only in-frame clonotypes and omits some of them. The data hold approximately 60,000 clones, with 75% to 90% observed a single time. Described time point: week 23, last vaccination. Doses consisted of 300 ug of mutant IDH1 20-mer peptide each, paired with topical imiquimod. Notes on the study in general: Top-clonotype changes in peripheral T cells seemed unrelated to pseudoprogression. Of all patients, 85% to 95% showed vaccine-induced immune responses.

This chain connects TRBV6-5 to TRBJ1-2; D might be TRBD1 (6 bases). Material: PBMCs, obtained from a glioma patient whose treatment included an IDH1 peptide vaccine. The receptor's source is a man between 40 and 49 years old with glioma. CDR3 region: CASSWGDTGSNGYTF. CDR3 sequence (DNA): TGTGCCAGCAGTTGGGGGGACACCGGGTCAAATGGCTACACCTTC.